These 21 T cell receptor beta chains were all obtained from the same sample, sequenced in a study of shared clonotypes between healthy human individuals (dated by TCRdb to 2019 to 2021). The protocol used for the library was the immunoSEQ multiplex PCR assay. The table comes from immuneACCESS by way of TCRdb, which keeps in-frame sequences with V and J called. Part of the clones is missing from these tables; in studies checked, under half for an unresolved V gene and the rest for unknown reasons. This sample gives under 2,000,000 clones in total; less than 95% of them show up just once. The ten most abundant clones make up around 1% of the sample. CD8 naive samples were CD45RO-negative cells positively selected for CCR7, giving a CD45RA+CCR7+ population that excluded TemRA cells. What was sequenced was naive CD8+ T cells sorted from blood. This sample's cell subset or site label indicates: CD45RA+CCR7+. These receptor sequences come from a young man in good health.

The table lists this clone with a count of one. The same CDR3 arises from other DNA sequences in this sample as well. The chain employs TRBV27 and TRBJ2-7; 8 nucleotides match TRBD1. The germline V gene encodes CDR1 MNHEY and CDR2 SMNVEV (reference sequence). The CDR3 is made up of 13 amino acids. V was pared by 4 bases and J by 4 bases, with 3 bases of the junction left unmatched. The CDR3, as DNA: TGTGCCAGCAGTTCAACAGGGGGATACGAGCAGTACTTC. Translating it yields CASSSTGGYEQYF.

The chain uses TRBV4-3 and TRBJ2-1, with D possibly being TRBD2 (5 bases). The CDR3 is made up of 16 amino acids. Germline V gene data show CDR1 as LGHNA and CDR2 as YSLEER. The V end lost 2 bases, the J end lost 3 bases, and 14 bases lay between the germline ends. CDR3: CASSQSLPTSYNEQFF. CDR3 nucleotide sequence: TGCGCCAGCAGCCAAAGCCTCCCTACTAGCTACAATGAGCAGTTCTTC.

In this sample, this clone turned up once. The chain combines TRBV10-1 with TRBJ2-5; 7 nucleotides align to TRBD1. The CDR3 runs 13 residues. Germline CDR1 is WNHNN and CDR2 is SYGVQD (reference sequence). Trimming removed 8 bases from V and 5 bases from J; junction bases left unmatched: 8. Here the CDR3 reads CASSEGQAETQYF. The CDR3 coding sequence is TGCGCCAGCTCAGAAGGACAGGCGGAGACCCAGTACTTC.

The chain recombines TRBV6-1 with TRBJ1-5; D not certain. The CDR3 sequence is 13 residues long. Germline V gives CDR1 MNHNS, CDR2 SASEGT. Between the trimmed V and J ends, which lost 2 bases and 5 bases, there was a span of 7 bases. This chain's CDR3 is CASSERRDQPQHF. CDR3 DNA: TGTGCCAGCAGTGAAAGAAGGGATCAGCCCCAGCATTTT.

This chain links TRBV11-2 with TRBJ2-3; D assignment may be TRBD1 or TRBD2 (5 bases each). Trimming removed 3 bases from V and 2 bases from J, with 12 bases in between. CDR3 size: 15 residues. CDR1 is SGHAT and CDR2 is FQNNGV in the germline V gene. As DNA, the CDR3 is TGTGCCAGCAGCTTGCTGGTCGGGGCCACAGATACGCAGTATTTT. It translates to CASSLLVGATDTQYF.

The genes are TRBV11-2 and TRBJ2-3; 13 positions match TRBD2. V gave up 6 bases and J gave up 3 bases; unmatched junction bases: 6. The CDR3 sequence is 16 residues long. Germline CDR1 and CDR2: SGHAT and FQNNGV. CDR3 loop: CASRKGLAGNTDTQYF. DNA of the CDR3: TGTGCCAGCAGAAAGGGACTAGCGGGAAATACAGATACGCAGTATTTT. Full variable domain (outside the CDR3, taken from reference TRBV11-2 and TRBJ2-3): EAGVAQSPRYKIIEKRQSVAFWCNPISGHATLYWYQQILGQGPKLLIQFQNNGVVDDSQLPKDRFSAERLKGVDSTLKIQPAKLEDSAVYLCASRKGLAGNTDTQYFGPGTRLTVL.

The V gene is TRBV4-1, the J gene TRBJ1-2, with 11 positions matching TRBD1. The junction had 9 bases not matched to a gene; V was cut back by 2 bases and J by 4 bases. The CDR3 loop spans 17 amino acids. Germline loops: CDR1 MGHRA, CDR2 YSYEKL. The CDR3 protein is CASSQTGTGGLGYGYTF. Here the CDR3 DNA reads TGCGCCAGCAGCCAAACCGGGACAGGGGGTCTCGGCTATGGCTACACCTTC.

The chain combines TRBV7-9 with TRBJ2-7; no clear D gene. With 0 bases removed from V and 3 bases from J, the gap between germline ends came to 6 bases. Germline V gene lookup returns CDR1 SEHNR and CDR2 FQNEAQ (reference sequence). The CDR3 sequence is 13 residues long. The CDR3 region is CASSLAPFYEQYF. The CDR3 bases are TGTGCCAGCAGCTTAGCGCCATTCTACGAGCAGTACTTC.

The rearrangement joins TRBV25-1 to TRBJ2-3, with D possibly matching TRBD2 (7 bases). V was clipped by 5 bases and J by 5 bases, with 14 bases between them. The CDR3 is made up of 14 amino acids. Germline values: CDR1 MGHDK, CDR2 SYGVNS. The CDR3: CASSFTGGRDTQYF. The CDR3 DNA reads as TGTGCCAGCAGTTTCACGGGGGGCCGAGATACGCAGTATTTT.

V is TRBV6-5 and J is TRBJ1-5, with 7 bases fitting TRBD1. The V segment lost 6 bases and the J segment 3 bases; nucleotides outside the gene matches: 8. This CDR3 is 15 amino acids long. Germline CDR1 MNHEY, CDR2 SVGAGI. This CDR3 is CASRPLTGTNQPQHF. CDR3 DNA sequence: TGTGCCAGCAGACCATTGACAGGGACCAATCAGCCCCAGCATTTT.

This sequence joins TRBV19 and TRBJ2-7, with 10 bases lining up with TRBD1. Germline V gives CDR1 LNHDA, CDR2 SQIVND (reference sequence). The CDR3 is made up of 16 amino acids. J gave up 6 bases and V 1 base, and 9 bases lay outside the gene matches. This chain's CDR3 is CASSIGAGTGVFEQYF. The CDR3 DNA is TGTGCCAGTAGTATAGGGGCCGGGACAGGGGTGTTCGAGCAGTACTTC.

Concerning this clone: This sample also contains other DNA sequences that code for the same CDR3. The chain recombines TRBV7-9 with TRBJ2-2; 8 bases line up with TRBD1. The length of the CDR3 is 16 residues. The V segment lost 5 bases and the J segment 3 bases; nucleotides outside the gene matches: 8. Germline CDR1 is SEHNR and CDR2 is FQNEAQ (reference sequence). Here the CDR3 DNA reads TGTGCCAGCAGCCCGACGACAGGGGTCCACACCGGGGAGCTGTTTTTT. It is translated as CASSPTTGVHTGELFF.

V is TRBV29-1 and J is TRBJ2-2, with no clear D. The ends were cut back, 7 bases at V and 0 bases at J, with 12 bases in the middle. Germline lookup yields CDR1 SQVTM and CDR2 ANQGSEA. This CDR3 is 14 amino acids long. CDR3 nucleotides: TGCAGCGCTTTCAGTACCACGAACACCGGGGAGCTGTTTTTT. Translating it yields CSAFSTTNTGELFF.

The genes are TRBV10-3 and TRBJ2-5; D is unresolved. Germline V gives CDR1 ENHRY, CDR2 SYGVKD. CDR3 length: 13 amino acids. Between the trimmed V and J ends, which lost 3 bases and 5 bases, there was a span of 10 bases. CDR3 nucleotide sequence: TGTGCCATCAGTGAATGGAGCGAGGAGACCCAGTACTTC. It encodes CAISEWSEETQYF.

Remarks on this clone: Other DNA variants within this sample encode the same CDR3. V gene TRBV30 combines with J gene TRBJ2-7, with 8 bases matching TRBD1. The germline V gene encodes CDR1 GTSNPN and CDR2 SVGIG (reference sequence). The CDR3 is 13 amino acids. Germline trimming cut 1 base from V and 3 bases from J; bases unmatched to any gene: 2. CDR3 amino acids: CAWSDGTGYEQYF. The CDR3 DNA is TGTGCCTGGAGTGATGGGACAGGCTACGAGCAGTACTTC.

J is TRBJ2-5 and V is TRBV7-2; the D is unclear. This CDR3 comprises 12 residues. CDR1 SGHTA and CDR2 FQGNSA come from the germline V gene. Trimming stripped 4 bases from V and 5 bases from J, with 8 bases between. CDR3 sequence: CASSYSWETQYF. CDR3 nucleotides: TGTGCCAGCAGCTACTCGTGGGAGACCCAGTACTTC.

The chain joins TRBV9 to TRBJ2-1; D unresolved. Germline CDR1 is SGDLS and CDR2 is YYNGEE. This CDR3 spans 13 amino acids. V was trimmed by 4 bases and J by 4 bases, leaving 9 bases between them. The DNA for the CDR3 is TGTGCCAGCAGCACCCCCCCGTACAATGAGCAGTTCTTC. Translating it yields CASSTPPYNEQFF.

The CDR3 bases are TGTGCCAGCAGCCAAGTAGACGACAGGGAAGGCGGCTACACCTTC. It codes for CASSQVDDREGGYTF. The chain has TRBV14 and TRBJ1-2, with 7 bases fitting TRBD1. After removal of 1 base from V and 8 bases from J, the junction contained 10 bases not matched to a gene. The V gene's germline CDR1 is SGHDN and CDR2 FVKESK. This CDR3 spans 15 amino acids.

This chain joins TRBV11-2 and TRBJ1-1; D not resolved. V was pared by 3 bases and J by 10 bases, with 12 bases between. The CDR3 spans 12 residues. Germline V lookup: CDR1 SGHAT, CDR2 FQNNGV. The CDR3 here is CASSFDDATAFF. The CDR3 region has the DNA TGTGCCAGCAGCTTCGACGACGCGACAGCTTTCTTT.

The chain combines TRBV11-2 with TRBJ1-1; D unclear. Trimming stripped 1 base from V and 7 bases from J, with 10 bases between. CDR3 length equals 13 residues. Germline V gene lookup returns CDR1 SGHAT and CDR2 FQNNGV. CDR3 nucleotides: TGTGCCAGCAGCTTAGTAGGGTGGGTTGAAGCTTTCTTT. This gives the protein CASSLVGWVEAFF.

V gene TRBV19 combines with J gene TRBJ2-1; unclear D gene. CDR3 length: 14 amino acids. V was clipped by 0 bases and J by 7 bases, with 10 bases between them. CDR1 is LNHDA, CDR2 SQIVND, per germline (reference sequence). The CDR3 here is CASSIDLGGNEQFF. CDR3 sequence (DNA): TGTGCCAGTAGTATAGATCTAGGTGGAAATGAGCAGTTCTTC.